This record covers a single T cell receptor (beta chain). Its antigen is still unknown. This record belongs to a study of CXCR3-negative and CXCR3-positive naive CD8 T cells. General study findings and limits: CXCR3-negative and CXCR3-positive naive cells shared comparable TRBV-TRBJ usage, but memory cells did not.

Germline V gives CDR1 SGHTA, CDR2 FQGTGA. The CDR3 covers 16 residues. Libraries were UMI-labeled 5' RACE TRB cDNA. TCRdb re-called the 5' RACE reads and gives one entry per CDR3 protein, without DNA. The sample yields around 50,000 distinct CDR3 sequences, of which the top ten take up about 1.6%. Identification of naive CD8+ T cells rested on CD45RO-CCR7+CD27+CD95- status. What was sequenced was naive CXCR3- CD8+ T cells from blood. Specified subset: CD45RO-CCR7+CD27+CD95- naive CD8+ T cells lacking CXCR3 (TNR3-). The source of this sequence is a human donor in good health. Some clones in this sample may be carry-over from other donors' samples. This chain connects TRBV7-3 to TRBJ2-1; TCRdb's D call, TRBD1, is unchecked because there is no DNA. CDR3 amino acids: CASSHRGTGLYNEQFF.